This T cell receptor beta chain was identified in a study of T cells in Graves' hyperthyroidism and ophthalmopathy. CDR3 size: 16 residues. Per the germline V gene, CDR1 is SGDLS and CDR2 is YYNGEE. Trimming removed 4 bases from V and 0 bases from J, with 17 bases in between. Patients with uncontrolled infections, other autoimmune diseases, pregnancy or lactation were excluded. Clinical symptoms, serum thyroxine and TRAb, thyroid ultrasound and orbital computed tomography were used for the diagnoses. Cells are PBMCs isolated from roughly 9.2 ml of fresh blood. Template material for amplifying TCR beta CDR3 regions consisted of RNA transcripts. The study used the HTBI primer set for a first-round RT-PCR of the TCR CDR3. From the multiplex PCR reads, TCRdb called clonotypes with MiXCR, one entry per CDR3 protein. There are about 610,000 distinct CDR3 sequences in the sample; 14% to 15% occur only once, and about 4% lies in the top ten.

This clonotype was detected ten times or more. The J gene is TRBJ2-7, the V gene TRBV9; the D gene is possibly TRBD1 (5 bases). The receptor was derived from a woman aged 40 to 50 with Graves' ophthalmopathy. The sample comprised blood. The DNA for the CDR3 is TGTGCCAGCAGCCCCACCGCTTGGGGCAACTCCTACGAGCAGTACTTC. This encodes CASSPTAWGNSYEQYF.